These 5 T cell receptor beta chains share one sample of origin, sequenced in a study of shared clonotypes between healthy human individuals. The assay was immunoSEQ multiplex PCR, and TCRdb's table has in-frame clones only and misses some. The sample shows about 1.1 million clones, 70% to 85% of them seen only once. Material: memory CD4+ T cells from PBMCs. This sample's subset: CD45RA-negative fraction. The receptors shown here come from a man younger than 35 in good health. Some clones in this sample may be carry-over from other donors' samples.

This chain uses TRBV30 with TRBJ2-7; unclear D gene. CDR1 and CDR2 from the germline V gene are GTSNPN and SVGIG (reference sequence). This CDR3 is 11 amino acids long. V lost 4 bases and J 7 bases, leaving 11 bases between the germline ends. The CDR3 spells CAWTSSREQYF. Here the CDR3 DNA reads TGTGCCTGGACTTCCTCTCGAGAGCAGTACTTC.

This clone was observed many times. V usage is TRBV5-6 and J usage is TRBJ2-3; weak D call: TRBD2 (5 bases). This CDR3 has 15 residues. V shed 0 bases and J shed 3 bases, with 11 bases lying between them. The germline V gene encodes CDR1 SGHDT and CDR2 YYEEEE. This CDR3 reads CASSLVGKGTDTQYF. The CDR3 DNA reads as TGTGCCAGCAGCTTGGTCGGGAAAGGGACAGATACGCAGTATTTT. Complete variable domain (other parts from reference TRBV5-6 and TRBJ2-3): DAGVTQSPTHLIKTRGQQVTLRCSPKSGHDTVSWYQQALGQGPQFIFQYYEEEERQRGNFPDRFSGHQFPNYSSELNVNALLLGDSALYLCASSLVGKGTDTQYFGPGTRLTVL.

V usage is TRBV2 and J usage is TRBJ2-7; tentatively, D is TRBD1 or TRBD2 (5 bases each). The CDR3 contains 14 residues. With 8 bases removed from V and 3 bases from J, the gap between germline ends came to 17 bases. From germline, CDR1 is SNHLY and CDR2 FYNNEI. CDR3 region: CASAPGPRDYEQYF. The CDR3 nucleotides are TGTGCCAGCGCCCCGGGACCAAGGGACTACGAGCAGTACTTC. The full variable domain, rest sourced from reference TRBV2 and TRBJ2-7, is EPEVTQTPSHQVTQMGQEVILRCVPISNHLYFYWYRQILGQKVEFLVSFYNNEISEKSEIFDDQFSVERPDGSNFTLKIRSTKLEDSAMYFCASAPGPRDYEQYFGPGTRLTVT.

Here the CDR3 DNA reads TGTGCCAGCAGCCCGTCCGGGACTACTAACTCCTACAATGAGCAGTTCTTC. This translates into CASSPSGTTNSYNEQFF. J is TRBJ2-1 and V is TRBV4-2, with 7 bases that match TRBD2. CDR3 size: 17 residues. CDR1 and CDR2 (germline): LGHNA, YNFKEQ. The trim removed 4 bases at V and 0 bases at J, leaving 9 bases unmatched.

This clone was counted between two and nine times. This rearrangement joins TRBV5-5 to TRBJ1-4; 7 nucleotides match TRBD1. The germline V gene has CDR1 SGHKS and CDR2 YYEKEE (reference sequence). V lost 0 bases, J lost 1 base, and 9 bases stayed unmatched. This CDR3 is 18 amino acids long. Written as DNA, the CDR3 is TGTGCCAGCAGCTTGGCGCCTCAGGGGGTGGTAACTAATGAAAAACTGTTTTTT. It yields the protein CASSLAPQGVVTNEKLFF.